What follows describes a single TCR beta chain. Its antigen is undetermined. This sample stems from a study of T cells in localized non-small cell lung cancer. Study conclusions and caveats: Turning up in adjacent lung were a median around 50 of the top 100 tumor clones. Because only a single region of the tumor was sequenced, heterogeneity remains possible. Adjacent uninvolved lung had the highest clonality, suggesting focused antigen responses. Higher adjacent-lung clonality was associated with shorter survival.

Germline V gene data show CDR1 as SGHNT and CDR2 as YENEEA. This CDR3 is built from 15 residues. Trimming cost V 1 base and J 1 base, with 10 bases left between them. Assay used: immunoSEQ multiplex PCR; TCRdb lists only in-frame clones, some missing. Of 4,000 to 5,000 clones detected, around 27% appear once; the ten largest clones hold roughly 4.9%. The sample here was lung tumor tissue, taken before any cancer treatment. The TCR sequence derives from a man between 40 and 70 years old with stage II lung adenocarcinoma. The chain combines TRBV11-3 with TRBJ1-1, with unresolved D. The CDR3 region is CASSLGGSSNTEAFF. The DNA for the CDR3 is TGTGCCAGCAGCTTAGGTGGCAGTTCGAACACTGAAGCTTTCTTT. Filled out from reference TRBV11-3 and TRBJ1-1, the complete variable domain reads EAGVVQSPRYKIIEKKQPVAFWCNPISGHNTLYWYLQNLGQGPELLIRYENEEAVDDSQLPKDRFSAERLKGVDSTLKIQPAELGDSAVYLCASSLGGSSNTEAFFGQGTRLTVV.